The 10 T cell receptor beta chains reported below all come from one sample, sequenced in a study of blood T cell repertoires in COVID-19. Profiling relied on immunoSEQ multiplex PCR, and the TCRdb table lists in-frame clones only, not all of them. The sample lists more than 200,000 clones; over 75% were seen once. The sequencing input was peripheral blood. The receptors stem from an elderly woman with acute or convalescent COVID-19.

The chain uses TRBV2 and TRBJ2-7; 10 bases are shared with TRBD1. The CDR3 loop spans 14 amino acids. The germline gives CDR1 SNHLY, CDR2 FYNNEI. The V and J ends lost 4 bases and 5 bases, in that order; junction bases with no gene match: 5. CDR3 coding DNA: TGTGCCAGCAGTGTGGACAGGGGGGTCCACGAGCAGTACTTC. Its protein is CASSVDRGVHEQYF.

The CDR3 is CASGWNSGPEFF. As DNA, the CDR3 is TGCGCCAGCGGATGGAATAGCGGGCCCGAGTTCTTC. The chain carries TRBV5-1 and TRBJ2-1, with 7 bases fitting TRBD2. Germline V CDR1 and CDR2: SGHRS, YFSETQ. V lost 7 bases to trimming and J lost 14 bases; unmatched junction nucleotides: 12. This CDR3 is built from 12 residues.

The rearrangement joins TRBV4-2 to TRBJ2-3; 11 bases match TRBD2. V lost 1 base and J lost 0; bases outside the gene matches: 6. CDR3 size: 18 residues. Germline V gives CDR1 LGHNA, CDR2 YNFKEQ. The CDR3 region has the DNA TGTGCCAGCAGCCAAGGCCTAGCGGGAGGTCCTAGCACAGATACGCAGTATTTT. It translates to CASSQGLAGGPSTDTQYF.

The chain combines TRBV30 with TRBJ1-4; maybe TRBD1 (5 bases). V was pared by 4 bases and J by 8 bases, with 14 bases between. This CDR3 has 13 residues. Germline CDR1 reads GTSNPN; CDR2 reads SVGIG (reference sequence). CDR3 coding DNA: TGTGCCTGGAACGTAGGGGTGGGAGAAAAACTGTTTTTT. This sequence encodes CAWNVGVGEKLFF.

CDR3 coding DNA: TGTGCCTGGAGCCGACAGGGGGCAGAGGGAGCTTTCTTT. It is translated as CAWSRQGAEGAFF. The genes are TRBV30 and TRBJ1-1; 10 nucleotides match TRBD1. This CDR3 region has 13 residues. In germline, CDR1 is GTSNPN, CDR2 SVGIG (reference sequence). Trimming took 3 bases from V and 10 from J; bases not matched to a gene: 8. Drawing the rest from reference TRBV30 and TRBJ1-1, the complete variable domain is SQTIHQWPATLVQPVGSPLSLECTVEGTSNPNLYWYRQAAGRGLQLLFYSVGIGQISSEVPQNLSASRPQDRQFILSSKKLLLSDSGFYLCAWSRQGAEGAFFGQGTRLTVV.

The V call is TRBV9, the J call TRBJ2-2; TRBD2 matches at 8 bases. Germline V gene data show CDR1 as SGDLS and CDR2 as YYNGEE. The CDR3 loop spans 16 amino acids. Unmatched junction bases numbered 3, after V lost 2 bases and J lost 0 bases. The DNA for the CDR3 is TGTGCCAGCAGCGTGGCTAGCGGGCCGAACACCGGGGAGCTGTTTTTT. Translating gives CASSVASGPNTGELFF.

This chain links TRBV13 with TRBJ2-7; D might be TRBD2 (7 bases). The germline gives CDR1 PRHDT, CDR2 FYEKMQ (reference sequence). V shed 5 bases and J shed 4 bases, with 15 bases lying between them. The CDR3 extends over 14 amino acids. The CDR3: CASSKGGERYEQYF. In DNA form, the CDR3 reads TGTGCCAGCAGCAAAGGGGGGGAAAGGTACGAGCAGTACTTC.

This sequence joins TRBV19 and TRBJ1-5, with a possible D match to TRBD1 (5 bases). Germline-derived CDR1 and CDR2 are LNHDA and SQIVND (reference sequence). This CDR3 is 13 amino acids long. V gave up 3 bases and J gave up 10 bases, with 13 bases separating them. For the CDR3, the DNA is TGTGCCAGTAGTATGGCAGGGCGTGTTCCCCAGCATTTT. It is translated as CASSMAGRVPQHF.

The chain couples TRBV27 to TRBJ2-7; TRBD1 agrees at 7 bases. The CDR3 consists of 15 residues. The germline V gene encodes CDR1 MNHEY and CDR2 SMNVEV (reference sequence). V gave up 6 bases and J gave up 3 bases; unmatched junction bases: 11. As DNA, the CDR3 is TGTGCCAGCAGGTACCGGGACAGTCTTAGCTACGAGCAGTACTTC. It translates to CASRYRDSLSYEQYF.

The sample holds a few counts of this clone. V usage is TRBV6-1 and J usage is TRBJ1-1; TRBD1 agrees at 10 bases. The CDR3 contains 19 residues. Germline CDR1 and CDR2: MNHNS and SASEGT. The V and J ends lost 1 base and 1 base, in that order; junction bases with no gene match: 12. CDR3 sequence: CASSEGVLGQGYWNTEAFF. The CDR3 DNA sequence: TGTGCCAGCAGTGAAGGTGTTTTGGGACAGGGGTATTGGAACACTGAAGCTTTCTTT.